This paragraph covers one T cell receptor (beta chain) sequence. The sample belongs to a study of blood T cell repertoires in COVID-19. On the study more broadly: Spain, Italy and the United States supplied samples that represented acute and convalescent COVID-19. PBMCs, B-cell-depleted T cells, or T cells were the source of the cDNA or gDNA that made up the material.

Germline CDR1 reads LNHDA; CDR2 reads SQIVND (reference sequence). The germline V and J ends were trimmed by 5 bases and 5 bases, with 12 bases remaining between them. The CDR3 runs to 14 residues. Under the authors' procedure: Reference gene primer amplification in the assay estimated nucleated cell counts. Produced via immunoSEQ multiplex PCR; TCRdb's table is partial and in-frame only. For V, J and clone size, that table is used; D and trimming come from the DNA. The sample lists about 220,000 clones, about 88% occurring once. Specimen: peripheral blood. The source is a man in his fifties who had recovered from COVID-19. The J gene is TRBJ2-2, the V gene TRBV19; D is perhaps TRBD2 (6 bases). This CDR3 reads CASSLNSGTGELFF. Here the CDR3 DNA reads TGTGCCAGTAGTCTGAATAGCGGAACCGGGGAGCTGTTTTTT.